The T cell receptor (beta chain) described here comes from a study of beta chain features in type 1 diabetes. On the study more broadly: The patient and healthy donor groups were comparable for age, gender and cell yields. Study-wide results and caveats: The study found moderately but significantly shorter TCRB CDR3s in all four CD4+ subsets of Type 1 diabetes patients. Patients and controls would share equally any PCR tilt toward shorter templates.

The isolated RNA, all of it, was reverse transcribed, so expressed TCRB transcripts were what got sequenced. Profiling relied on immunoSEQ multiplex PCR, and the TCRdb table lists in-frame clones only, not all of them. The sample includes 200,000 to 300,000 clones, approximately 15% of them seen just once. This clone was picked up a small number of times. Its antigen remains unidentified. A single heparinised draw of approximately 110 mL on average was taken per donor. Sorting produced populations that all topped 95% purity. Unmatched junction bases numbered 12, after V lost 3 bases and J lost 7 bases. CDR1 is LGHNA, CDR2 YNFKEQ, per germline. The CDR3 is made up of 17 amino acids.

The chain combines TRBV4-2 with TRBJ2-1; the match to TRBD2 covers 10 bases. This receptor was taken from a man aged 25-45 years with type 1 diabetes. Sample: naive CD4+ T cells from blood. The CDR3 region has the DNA TGTGCCAGCAGCCAGTCTTGGACTAGCGGAGGGAGGAATGAGCAGTTCTTC. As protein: CASSQSWTSGGRNEQFF.